In this sample, the clone carrying this T cell receptor (beta chain) turned up a few times. V was shortened by 6 bases and J by 10 bases, with 21 bases between the two germline ends. The CDR3 length is 14 residues. Per germline, CDR1 LNHNV and CDR2 YYDKDF (reference sequence). This sample was taken from a study of cytomegalovirus exposure and HLA in healthy donors. The study ran its PCR with 60 Vbeta and 13 Jbeta primers. Method: immunoSEQ multiplex PCR; TCRdb's copy keeps in-frame clones and lacks some. The data contain fewer than 250,000 clones, about 77% of them singletons. This clonotype was obtained from a woman aged 25 to 45 in good health and CMV-seropositive. The rearrangement links TRBV15 to TRBJ2-5; maybe TRBD2 (6 bases). What was sequenced was PBMCs. CDR3 sequence: CATRAGLRNEVQYF. The CDR3, as DNA: TGTGCCACCAGGGCGGGGCTCCGAAATGAGGTCCAGTACTTC.